The next 3 T cell receptor beta chains were all read from a single sample in a study of blood T cell repertoires in COVID-19. Clones were sequenced by immunoSEQ multiplex PCR, and TCRdb holds only the in-frame ones, with some missing. The sample includes under 85,000 clones, about 81% of them seen just once. Sequenced material: peripheral blood. These receptors all come from a man at least 80 years old with acute or convalescent COVID-19.

The V and J genes are TRBV7-2 and TRBJ2-1; 9 nucleotides match TRBD2. Germline loops: CDR1 SGHTA, CDR2 FQGNSA. This CDR3 has 13 residues. After removal of 6 bases from V and 8 bases from J, the junction contained 5 bases not matched to a gene. CDR3 nucleotide sequence: TGTGCCAGCAGTCGGACTAGCGATTATGAGCAGTTCTTC. The encoded protein is CASSRTSDYEQFF.

The rearrangement links TRBV6-5 to TRBJ1-2; D possibly corresponds to TRBD1 (6 bases). Trimming stripped 6 bases from V and 8 bases from J, with 22 bases between. This CDR3 has 15 amino acids. From germline, CDR1 is MNHEY and CDR2 SVGAGI. CDR3 residues: CASSYSRGTRGGYTF. The CDR3 DNA sequence: TGTGCCAGCAGCTATTCGAGGGGGACCCGAGGCGGCTACACCTTC.

The chain links TRBV15 to TRBJ2-7; D is uncertain. The CDR3 loop spans 13 amino acids. The germline V and J ends were trimmed by 1 base and 6 bases, with 10 bases remaining between them. Germline CDR1 LNHNV, CDR2 YYDKDF (reference sequence). The CDR3 DNA follows: TGTGCCACCAGCAGAGCGGTGAAACGCGAGCAGTACTTC. Translated, it gives CATSRAVKREQYF. Full variable domain (rest looked up from reference TRBV15 and TRBJ2-7): DAMVIQNPRYQVTQFGKPVTLSCSQTLNHNVMYWYQQKSSQAPKLLFHYYDKDFNNEADTPDNFQSRRPNTSFCFLDIRSPGLGDTAMYLCATSRAVKREQYFGPGTRLTVT.